This TCR beta chain was retrieved from a study of neoadjuvant anti-PD-1 for oral cavity cancer. Study conclusions and caveats: With a few patients per group, TCR findings need larger cohorts. Treg/Th17 ratio rose with pretreatment blood and fell with post-treatment tumor TCRbeta clonality.

Comments on this clone: Its specificity is not known.

V shed 0 bases and J shed 2 bases, with 11 bases lying between them. The CDR3 has 15 residues. Germline values: CDR1 SGHNT, CDR2 YYREEE (reference sequence). Tumor libraries mostly used around 4.8 ug genomic DNA, two replicates each. The protocol was immunoSEQ multiplex PCR, while the TCRdb copy is restricted to in-frame clones and leaves out a portion. Seen here are 35,000 to 40,000 clones, around two fifths observed once, and the top ten hold 16%. Time point here: after neoadjuvant nivolumab, at surgical resection. The patients had HPV-negative, locally advanced oral cavity squamous cell carcinoma. The origin of this receptor is a person aged 40-85 years with oral cavity squamous cell carcinoma. This specimen consisted of tumor tissue, obtained after nivolumab (anti-PD-1) treatment. V and J are TRBV5-4 and TRBJ1-2, with unresolved D. The CDR3 protein is CASSLELSPNYGYTF. The CDR3 DNA reads as TGTGCCAGCAGCTTGGAGCTCTCCCCAAACTATGGCTACACCTTC.